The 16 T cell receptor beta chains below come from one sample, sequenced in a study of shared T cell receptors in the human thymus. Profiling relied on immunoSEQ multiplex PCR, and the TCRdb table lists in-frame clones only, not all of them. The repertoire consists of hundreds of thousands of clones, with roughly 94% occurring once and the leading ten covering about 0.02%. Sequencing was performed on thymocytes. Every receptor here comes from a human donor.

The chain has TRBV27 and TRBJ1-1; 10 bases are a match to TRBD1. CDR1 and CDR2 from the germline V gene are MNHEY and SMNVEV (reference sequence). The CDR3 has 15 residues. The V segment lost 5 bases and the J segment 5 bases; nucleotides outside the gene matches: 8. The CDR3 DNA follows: TGTGCCAGCAGTCTCCGACAGGGGGCGGAAACTGAAGCTTTCTTT. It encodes CASSLRQGAETEAFF.

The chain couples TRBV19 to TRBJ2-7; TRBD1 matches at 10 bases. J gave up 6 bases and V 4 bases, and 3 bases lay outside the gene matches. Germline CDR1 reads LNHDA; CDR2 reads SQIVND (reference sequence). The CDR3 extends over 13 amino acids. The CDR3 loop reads CASSRQGAVEQYF. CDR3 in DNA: TGTGCCAGTAGTAGACAGGGGGCTGTCGAGCAGTACTTC.

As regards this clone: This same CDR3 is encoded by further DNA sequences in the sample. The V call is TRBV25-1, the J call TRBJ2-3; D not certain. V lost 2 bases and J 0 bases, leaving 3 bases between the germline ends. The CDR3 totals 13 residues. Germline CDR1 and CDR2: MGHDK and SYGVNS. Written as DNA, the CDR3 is TGTGCCAGCAGTGAACTCAGCACAGATACGCAGTATTTT. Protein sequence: CASSELSTDTQYF.

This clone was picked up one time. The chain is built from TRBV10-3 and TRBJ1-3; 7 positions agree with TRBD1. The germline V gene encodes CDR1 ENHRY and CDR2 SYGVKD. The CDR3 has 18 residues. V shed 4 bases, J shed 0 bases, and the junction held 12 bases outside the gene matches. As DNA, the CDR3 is TGTGCCATCAGTGGGAGATCGGGACAGACTTACTCTGGAAACACCATATATTTT. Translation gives CAISGRSGQTYSGNTIYF.

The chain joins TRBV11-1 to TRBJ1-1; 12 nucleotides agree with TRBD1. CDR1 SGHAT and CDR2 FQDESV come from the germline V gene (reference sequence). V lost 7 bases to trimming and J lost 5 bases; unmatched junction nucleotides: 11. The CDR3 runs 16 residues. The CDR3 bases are TGTGCCAGCACCCAACGGGACAGGGGGCGCCGGACTGAAGCTTTCTTT. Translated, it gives CASTQRDRGRRTEAFF.

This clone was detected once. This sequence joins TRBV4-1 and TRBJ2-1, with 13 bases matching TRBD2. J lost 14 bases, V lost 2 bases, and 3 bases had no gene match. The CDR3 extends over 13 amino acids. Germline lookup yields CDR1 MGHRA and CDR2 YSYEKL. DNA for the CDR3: TGCGCCAGCAGCCAAACTAGCGGGAGGGTAGAGTTCTTC. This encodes CASSQTSGRVEFF.

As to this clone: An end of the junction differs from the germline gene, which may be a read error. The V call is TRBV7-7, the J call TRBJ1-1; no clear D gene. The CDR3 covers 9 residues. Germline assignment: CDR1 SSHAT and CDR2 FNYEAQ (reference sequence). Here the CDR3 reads CASSLLAFF. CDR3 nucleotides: TGTGCTAGCAGCTTATTAGCTTTCTTT. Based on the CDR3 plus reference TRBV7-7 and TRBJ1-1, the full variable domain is GAGVSQSPRYKVTKRGQDVTLRCDPISSHATLYWYQQALGQGPEFLTYFNYEAQPDKSGLPSDRFSAERPEGSISTLTIQRTEQRDSAMYRCASSLLAFFGQGTRLTVV.

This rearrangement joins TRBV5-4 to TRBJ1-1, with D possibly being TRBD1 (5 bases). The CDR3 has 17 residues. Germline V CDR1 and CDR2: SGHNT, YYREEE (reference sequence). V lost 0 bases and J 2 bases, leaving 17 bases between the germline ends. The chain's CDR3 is CASSLVVARQPNTEAFF. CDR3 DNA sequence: TGTGCCAGCAGCTTGGTAGTAGCTAGACAGCCCAACACTGAAGCTTTCTTT.

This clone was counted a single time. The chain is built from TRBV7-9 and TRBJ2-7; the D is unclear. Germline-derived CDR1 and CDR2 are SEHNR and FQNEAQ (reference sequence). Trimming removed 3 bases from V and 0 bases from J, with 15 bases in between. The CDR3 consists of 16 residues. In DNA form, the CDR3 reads TGTGCCAGCAGCTTGAAATCAGGATCAGTCTCCTACGAGCAGTACTTC. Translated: CASSLKSGSVSYEQYF.

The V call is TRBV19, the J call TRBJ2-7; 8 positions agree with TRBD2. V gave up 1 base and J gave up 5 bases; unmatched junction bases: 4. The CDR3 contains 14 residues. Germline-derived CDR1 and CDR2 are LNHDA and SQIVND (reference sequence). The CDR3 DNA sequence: TGTGCCAGTAGTATAGTAAGCGGGAGAGACGAGCAGTACTTC. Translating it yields CASSIVSGRDEQYF.

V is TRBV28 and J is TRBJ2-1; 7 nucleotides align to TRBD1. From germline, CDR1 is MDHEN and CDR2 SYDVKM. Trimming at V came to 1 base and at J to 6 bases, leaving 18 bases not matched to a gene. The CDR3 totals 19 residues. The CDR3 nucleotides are TGTGCCAGCAGTTTATATGGTGGGCGATTTAGGGGGCGCTTCAATGAGCAGTTCTTC. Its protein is CASSLYGGRFRGRFNEQFF.

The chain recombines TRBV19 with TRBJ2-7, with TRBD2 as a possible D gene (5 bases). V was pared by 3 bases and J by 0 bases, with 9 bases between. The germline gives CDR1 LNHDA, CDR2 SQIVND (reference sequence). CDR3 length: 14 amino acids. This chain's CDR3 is CASSMFGDSYEQYF. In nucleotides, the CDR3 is TGTGCCAGTAGTATGTTCGGGGACTCCTACGAGCAGTACTTC.

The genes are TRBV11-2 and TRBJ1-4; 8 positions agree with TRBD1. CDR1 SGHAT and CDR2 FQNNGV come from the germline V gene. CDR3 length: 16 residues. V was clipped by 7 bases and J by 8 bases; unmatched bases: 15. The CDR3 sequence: CASTPGPAGGREKLFF. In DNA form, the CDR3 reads TGTGCCAGCACCCCCGGCCCCGCAGGGGGCCGAGAAAAACTGTTTTTT.

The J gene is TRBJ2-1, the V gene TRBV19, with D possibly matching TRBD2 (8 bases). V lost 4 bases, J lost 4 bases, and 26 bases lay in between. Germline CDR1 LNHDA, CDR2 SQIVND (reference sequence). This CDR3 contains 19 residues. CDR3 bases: TGTGCCAGTAGTAGAGACAGGGTGAGTAGCGGGACTGTGTACAATGAGCAGTTCTTC. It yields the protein CASSRDRVSSGTVYNEQFF.

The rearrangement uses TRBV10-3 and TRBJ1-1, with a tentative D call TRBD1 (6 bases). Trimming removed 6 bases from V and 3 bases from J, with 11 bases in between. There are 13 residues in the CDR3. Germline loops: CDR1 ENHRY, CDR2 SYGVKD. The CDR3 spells CAIRGAFYTEAFF. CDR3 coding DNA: TGTGCCATCAGGGGGGCCTTTTACACTGAAGCTTTCTTT.

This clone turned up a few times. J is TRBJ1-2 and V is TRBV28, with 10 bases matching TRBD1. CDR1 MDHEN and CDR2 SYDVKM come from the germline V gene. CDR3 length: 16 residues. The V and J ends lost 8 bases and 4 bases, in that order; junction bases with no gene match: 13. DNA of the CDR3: TGTGCCAGCGGCTACCGGGACAGGGGTTTGGGCTATGGCTACACCTTC. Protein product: CASGYRDRGLGYGYTF.